These T cell receptor beta chains were read from a single sample in a study of blood T cell repertoires in COVID-19. Clones were sequenced by immunoSEQ multiplex PCR, and TCRdb holds only the in-frame ones, with some missing. There are about 68,000 clones in the sample; 70% to 90% occur only once, and 1.4% lies in the top ten. Sequencing input: peripheral blood. The receptor source for this set is a woman between 55 and 75 years old with acute or convalescent COVID-19. CDR3s include the opening cysteine and the closing phenylalanine or tryptophan. Fields, in order: CDR3 protein, CDR3 DNA, J gene, clone size, V gene, D gene. The D gene is left open where the match is weak. Size values are once, few and many counts, or a class for expanded clones, and some rows have none.

CDR3aa: CASSHTEQYF
CDR3nt: TGTGCCAGCAGTCATACAGAGCAGTACTTC
j_gene: TRBJ2-7
abundance: once
v_gene: TRBV2
d_gene: NA

CDR3aa: CASSPGTGVGNGYTF
CDR3nt: TGTGCCAGCTCACCAGGGACAGGTGTGGGGAATGGCTACACCTTC
j_gene: TRBJ1-2
abundance: NA
v_gene: TRBV18
d_gene: TRBD1

CDR3aa: CASSLASHEQYF
CDR3nt: TGTGCCAGCAGCCTGGCTAGCCACGAGCAGTACTTC
j_gene: TRBJ2-7
abundance: NA
v_gene: TRBV5-6
d_gene: NA

CDR3aa: CASSLRARGAPADTQYF
CDR3nt: TGTGCCAGCAGTTTAAGGGCCAGGGGCGCCCCCGCAGATACGCAGTATTTT
j_gene: TRBJ2-3
abundance: NA
v_gene: TRBV27
d_gene: NA

CDR3aa: CASSTTGGGLAYGYTF
CDR3nt: TGTGCCAGTAGTACCACAGGTGGAGGGTTGGCCTATGGCTACACCTTC
j_gene: TRBJ1-2
abundance: NA
v_gene: TRBV19
d_gene: NA

CDR3aa: CATGQGAQSSGANVLTF
CDR3nt: TGTGCCACGGGACAGGGGGCCCAAAGCTCTGGGGCCAACGTCCTGACTTTC
j_gene: TRBJ2-6
abundance: NA
v_gene: TRBV7-8
d_gene: TRBD1

CDR3aa: CASSHTRDTIYF
CDR3nt: TGTGCCAGCAGCCATACCCGAGACACCATATATTTT
j_gene: TRBJ1-3
abundance: NA
v_gene: TRBV3-1/TRBV3-2
d_gene: NA

CDR3aa: CASSVEGSTEAFF
CDR3nt: TGTGCCAGCAGTGTCGAGGGCTCCACTGAAGCTTTCTTT
j_gene: TRBJ1-1
abundance: NA
v_gene: TRBV2
d_gene: NA

CDR3aa: CASTATGANTEAFF
CDR3nt: TGTGCCAGCACCGCGACAGGGGCTAACACTGAAGCTTTCTTT
j_gene: TRBJ1-1
abundance: NA
v_gene: TRBV6-5
d_gene: TRBD1

CDR3aa: CAISLDRGGTEAFF
CDR3nt: TGTGCCATCAGCCTGGACAGGGGTGGAACTGAAGCTTTCTTT
j_gene: TRBJ1-1
abundance: NA
v_gene: TRBV10-3
d_gene: TRBD1

CDR3aa: CASSQDNQETQYF
CDR3nt: TGCGCCAGCAGCCAAGATAACCAAGAGACCCAGTACTTC
j_gene: TRBJ2-5
abundance: NA
v_gene: TRBV4-1
d_gene: NA

CDR3aa: CASIGTSGNTQYF
CDR3nt: TGTGCCAGCATAGGGACTAGCGGTAATACGCAGTATTTT
j_gene: TRBJ2-3
abundance: NA
v_gene: TRBV2
d_gene: TRBD2

CDR3aa: CSASDGQGGVMNTEAFF
CDR3nt: TGCAGTGCTAGTGATGGACAGGGTGGCGTGATGAACACTGAAGCTTTCTTT
j_gene: TRBJ1-1
abundance: NA
v_gene: TRBV20-1
d_gene: TRBD1

CDR3aa: CASSVGQGNYEQYF
CDR3nt: TGTGCCAGCAGCGTCGGACAGGGGAACTACGAGCAGTACTTC
j_gene: TRBJ2-7
abundance: NA
v_gene: TRBV5-6
d_gene: TRBD1

CDR3aa: CASSSRVGEKLFF
CDR3nt: TGCGCCAGCAGCTCCAGGGTAGGGGAAAAACTGTTTTTT
j_gene: TRBJ1-4
abundance: NA
v_gene: TRBV5-1
d_gene: NA

CDR3aa: CASSVGLGNTGELFF
CDR3nt: TGTGCCAGCAGCGTAGGACTCGGGAACACCGGGGAGCTGTTTTTT
j_gene: TRBJ2-2
abundance: NA
v_gene: TRBV9
d_gene: NA

CDR3aa: CASSFTGSSYEQYF
CDR3nt: TGTGCCAGCAGCTTTACCGGTAGCTCCTACGAGCAGTACTTC
j_gene: TRBJ2-7
abundance: NA
v_gene: TRBV7-9
d_gene: NA

CDR3aa: CASHREGGVGAFF
CDR3nt: TGCGCCAGCCACAGGGAAGGCGGAGTTGGAGCTTTCTTT
j_gene: TRBJ1-1
abundance: NA
v_gene: TRBV5-1
d_gene: NA

CDR3aa: CATSRETSGSLSYEQYF
CDR3nt: TGTGCCACCAGCAGAGAAACTAGCGGGAGTTTATCCTACGAGCAGTACTTC
j_gene: TRBJ2-7
abundance: NA
v_gene: TRBV15
d_gene: TRBD2

CDR3aa: CASSPLDASSGNTIYF
CDR3nt: TGTGCCAGCTCACCTCTCGATGCCAGCTCTGGAAACACCATATATTTT
j_gene: TRBJ1-3
abundance: NA
v_gene: TRBV18
d_gene: NA

CDR3aa: CASSWDRASGYTF
CDR3nt: TGTGCCAGCAGTTGGGACAGAGCCTCTGGCTACACCTTC
j_gene: TRBJ1-2
abundance: NA
v_gene: TRBV6-5
d_gene: TRBD1

CDR3aa: CAGRWNRDHSPLHF
CDR3nt: TGTGCCGGGAGATGGAACAGGGACCATTCACCCCTCCACTTT
j_gene: TRBJ1-6
abundance: NA
v_gene: TRBV6-5
d_gene: NA

CDR3aa: CASSQSPYSTGHREKLFF
CDR3nt: TGTGCCAGCAGCCAATCTCCCTACTCGACGGGACATCGCGAAAAACTGTTTTTT
j_gene: TRBJ1-4
abundance: NA
v_gene: TRBV3-1/TRBV3-2
d_gene: NA

CDR3aa: CASSPRTSGRTNTGELFF
CDR3nt: TGTGCCAGCTCACCGCGGACTAGCGGGAGAACGAACACCGGGGAGCTGTTTTTT
j_gene: TRBJ2-2
abundance: NA
v_gene: TRBV18
d_gene: TRBD2

CDR3aa: CASSVRDEQFF
CDR3nt: TGTGCCAGCAGCGTGCGCGATGAGCAGTTCTTC
j_gene: TRBJ2-1
abundance: once
v_gene: TRBV5-6
d_gene: NA

CDR3aa: CASSPGTESGYTF
CDR3nt: TGTGCCAGCAGTCCAGGAACGGAATCTGGCTACACCTTC
j_gene: TRBJ1-2
abundance: NA
v_gene: TRBV12-3/TRBV12-4
d_gene: NA

CDR3aa: CASSMGQLTGELFF
CDR3nt: TGTGCCAGTAGTATGGGACAGCTGACCGGGGAGCTGTTTTTT
j_gene: TRBJ2-2
abundance: NA
v_gene: TRBV19
d_gene: TRBD1

CDR3aa: CASSFRGSYNEQFF
CDR3nt: TGTGCCAGCAGCTTTCGGGGTTCCTACAATGAGCAGTTCTTC
j_gene: TRBJ2-1
abundance: once
v_gene: TRBV11-3
d_gene: NA

CDR3aa: CASSRDRGWPNTEAFF
CDR3nt: TGTGCCAGCAGTCGGGACAGGGGGTGGCCGAACACTGAAGCTTTCTTT
j_gene: TRBJ1-1
abundance: once
v_gene: TRBV25-1
d_gene: TRBD1

CDR3aa: CASSQAMTLNTEAFF
CDR3nt: TGTGCCAGCAGCCAAGCCATGACATTGAACACTGAAGCTTTCTTT
j_gene: TRBJ1-1
abundance: NA
v_gene: TRBV3-1/TRBV3-2
d_gene: NA

CDR3aa: CASRIDSSGNTIYF
CDR3nt: TGTGCCAGCAGGATTGACAGCTCTGGAAACACCATATATTTT
j_gene: TRBJ1-3
abundance: NA
v_gene: TRBV28
d_gene: NA

CDR3aa: CASRGGKDNYGYTF
CDR3nt: TGTGCCAGCAGGGGGGGGAAGGATAACTATGGCTACACCTTC
j_gene: TRBJ1-2
abundance: NA
v_gene: TRBV7-2
d_gene: NA

CDR3aa: CASSLTRDSTRTNEKLFF
CDR3nt: TGTGCCAGCAGCTTGACCCGGGACTCCACTAGAACTAATGAAAAACTGTTTTTT
j_gene: TRBJ1-4
abundance: NA
v_gene: TRBV5-5
d_gene: NA

CDR3aa: CASSEAASLSPLHF
CDR3nt: TGTGCCAGCAGTGAAGCGGCTTCACTATCACCCCTCCACTTT
j_gene: TRBJ1-6
abundance: NA
v_gene: TRBV6-1
d_gene: NA

CDR3aa: CASGLVGPMTVKLGTEAFF
CDR3nt: TGTGCTAGTGGTTTGGTAGGGCCCATGACAGTGAAATTAGGCACTGAAGCTTTCTTT
j_gene: TRBJ1-1
abundance: NA
v_gene: TRBV12-5
d_gene: NA

CDR3aa: CATTTNLRSGELFF
CDR3nt: TGCGCCACCACAACAAATCTACGGAGCGGGGAGCTGTTTTTT
j_gene: TRBJ2-2
abundance: NA
v_gene: TRBV5-1
d_gene: NA

CDR3aa: CASSPGLLNNEQFF
CDR3nt: TGTGCCAGCAGCCCAGGACTACTCAACAATGAGCAGTTCTTC
j_gene: TRBJ2-1
abundance: NA
v_gene: TRBV3-1/TRBV3-2
d_gene: NA

CDR3aa: CASSYRDRETQYF
CDR3nt: TGTGCCAGCTCGTACCGGGACAGGGAGACCCAGTACTTC
j_gene: TRBJ2-5
abundance: once
v_gene: TRBV18
d_gene: TRBD1

CDR3aa: CASSEGAFRQGNYGYTF
CDR3nt: TGTGCCAGCAGTGAAGGAGCCTTTAGACAGGGTAACTATGGCTACACCTTC
j_gene: TRBJ1-2
abundance: NA
v_gene: TRBV6-1
d_gene: TRBD1

CDR3aa: CASSYDMGRTNEKLFF
CDR3nt: TGTGCCAGCAGTTACGACATGGGGAGAACTAATGAAAAACTGTTTTTT
j_gene: TRBJ1-4
abundance: once
v_gene: TRBV6-5
d_gene: NA

CDR3aa: CAIHRDRGESGNTIYF
CDR3nt: TGTGCCATACACCGGGACAGGGGTGAAAGTGGAAACACCATATATTTT
j_gene: TRBJ1-3
abundance: NA
v_gene: TRBV7-9
d_gene: TRBD1

CDR3aa: CAWSVLPSRNEQFF
CDR3nt: TGTGCCTGGAGTGTACTTCCTAGCAGGAATGAGCAGTTCTTC
j_gene: TRBJ2-1
abundance: NA
v_gene: TRBV30
d_gene: NA

CDR3aa: CASSQDRVREQYF
CDR3nt: TGTGCCAGCAGCCAAGACAGGGTCCGCGAGCAGTACTTC
j_gene: TRBJ2-7
abundance: NA
v_gene: TRBV3-1/TRBV3-2
d_gene: NA

CDR3aa: CASSDRTVSPLHF
CDR3nt: TGTGCCAGCAGTGACCGGACAGTCTCACCCCTCCACTTT
j_gene: TRBJ1-6
abundance: NA
v_gene: TRBV6-1
d_gene: NA

CDR3aa: CASGRGTGRKDTIYF
CDR3nt: TGTGCCAGCGGCCGAGGGACAGGGAGGAAAGACACCATATATTTT
j_gene: TRBJ1-3
abundance: NA
v_gene: TRBV28
d_gene: TRBD1

CDR3aa: CASSPSPVIAGVTYEQYF
CDR3nt: TGTGCCAGCTCACCCTCGCCGGTGATAGCGGGGGTGACCTACGAGCAGTACTTC
j_gene: TRBJ2-7
abundance: NA
v_gene: TRBV18
d_gene: TRBD2

CDR3aa: CASSLWRVQGLSPLHF
CDR3nt: TGTGCCAGCAGCTTGTGGCGGGTGCAGGGGCTCTCACCCCTCCACTTT
j_gene: TRBJ1-6
abundance: NA
v_gene: TRBV5-6
d_gene: NA

CDR3aa: CASSPSSSGGTSYEQYF
CDR3nt: TGTGCCAGCTCACCATCGTCTAGCGGGGGCACCTCCTACGAGCAGTACTTC
j_gene: TRBJ2-7
abundance: NA
v_gene: TRBV18
d_gene: TRBD2

CDR3aa: CASSVQAGDSYNEQFF
CDR3nt: TGTGCCAGCAGTGTCCAAGCGGGGGACTCCTACAATGAGCAGTTCTTC
j_gene: TRBJ2-1
abundance: NA
v_gene: TRBV2
d_gene: TRBD2

CDR3aa: CASRQDGSYNEQFF
CDR3nt: TGTGCCAGCAGACAAGACGGGTCCTACAATGAGCAGTTCTTC
j_gene: TRBJ2-1
abundance: NA
v_gene: TRBV6-5
d_gene: NA

CDR3aa: CASSEARTGMDEKLFF
CDR3nt: TGTGCCAGCAGTGAAGCACGGACAGGGATGGATGAAAAACTGTTTTTT
j_gene: TRBJ1-4
abundance: NA
v_gene: TRBV6-1
d_gene: TRBD1

CDR3aa: CASSYEGGRAYGYTF
CDR3nt: TGTGCCAGCAGCTACGAGGGAGGCCGAGCGTATGGCTACACCTTC
j_gene: TRBJ1-2
abundance: NA
v_gene: TRBV7-3
d_gene: NA